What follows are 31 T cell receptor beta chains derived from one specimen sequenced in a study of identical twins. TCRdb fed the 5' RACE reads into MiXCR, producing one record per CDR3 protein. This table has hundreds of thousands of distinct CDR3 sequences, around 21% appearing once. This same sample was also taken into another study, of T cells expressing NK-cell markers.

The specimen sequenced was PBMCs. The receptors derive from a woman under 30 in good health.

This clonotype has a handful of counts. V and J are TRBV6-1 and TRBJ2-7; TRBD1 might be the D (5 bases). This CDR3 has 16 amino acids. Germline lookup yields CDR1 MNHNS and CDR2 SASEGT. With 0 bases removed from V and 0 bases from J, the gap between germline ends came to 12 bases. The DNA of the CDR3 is TGTGCCAGCAGTGAAGCCACCTGGGGCGGCTCCTACGAGCAGTACTTC. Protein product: CASSEATWGGSYEQYF.

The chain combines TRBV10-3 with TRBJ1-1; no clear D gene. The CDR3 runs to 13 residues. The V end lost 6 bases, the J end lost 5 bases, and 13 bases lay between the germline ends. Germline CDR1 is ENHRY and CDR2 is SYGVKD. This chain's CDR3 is CAIRASALTEAFF. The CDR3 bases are TGTGCCATCAGGGCGTCTGCTTTGACTGAAGCTTTCTTT.

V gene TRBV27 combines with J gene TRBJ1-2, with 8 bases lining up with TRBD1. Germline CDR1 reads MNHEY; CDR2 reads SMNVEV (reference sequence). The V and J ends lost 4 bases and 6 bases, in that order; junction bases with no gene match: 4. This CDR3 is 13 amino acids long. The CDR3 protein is CASSSVDRDGYTF. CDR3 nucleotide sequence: TGTGCCAGCAGTTCTGTGGACAGGGATGGCTACACCTTC.

CDR3 nucleotide sequence: TGTGCCAGCAGCTTAGCGTCAGACAGGGGTCACGAGCAGTACTTC. This gives the protein CASSLASDRGHEQYF. The gene calls are TRBV7-7 and TRBJ2-7; 8 positions agree with TRBD1. The germline V gene has CDR1 SSHAT and CDR2 FNYEAQ (reference sequence). The CDR3 loop spans 15 amino acids. The V and J ends lost 0 bases and 5 bases, in that order; junction bases with no gene match: 6. Drawing the rest from reference TRBV7-7 and TRBJ2-7, the complete variable domain is GAGVSQSPRYKVTKRGQDVTLRCDPISSHATLYWYQQALGQGPEFLTYFNYEAQPDKSGLPSDRFSAERPEGSISTLTIQRTEQRDSAMYRCASSLASDRGHEQYFGPGTRLTVT.

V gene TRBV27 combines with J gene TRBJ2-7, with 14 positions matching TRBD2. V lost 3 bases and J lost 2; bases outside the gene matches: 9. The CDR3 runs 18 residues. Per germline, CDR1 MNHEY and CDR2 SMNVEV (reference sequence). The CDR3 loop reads CASSLSPPGLAGAYEQYF. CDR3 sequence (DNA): TGTGCCAGCAGTTTGAGCCCCCCGGGACTAGCGGGAGCCTACGAGCAGTACTTC.

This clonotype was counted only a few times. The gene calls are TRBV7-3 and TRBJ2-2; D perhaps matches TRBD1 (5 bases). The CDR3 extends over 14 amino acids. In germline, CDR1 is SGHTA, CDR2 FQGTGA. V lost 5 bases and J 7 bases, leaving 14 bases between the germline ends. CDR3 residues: CASSRVDRGGELFF. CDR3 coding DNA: TGTGCCAGCAGCCGGGTAGATAGGGGCGGGGAGCTGTTTTTT. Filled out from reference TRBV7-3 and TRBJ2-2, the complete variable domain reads GAGVSQTPSNKVTEKGKYVELRCDPISGHTALYWYRQSLGQGPEFLIYFQGTGAADDSGLPNDRFFAVRPEGSVSTLKIQRTERGDSAVYLCASSRVDRGGELFFGEGSRLTVL.

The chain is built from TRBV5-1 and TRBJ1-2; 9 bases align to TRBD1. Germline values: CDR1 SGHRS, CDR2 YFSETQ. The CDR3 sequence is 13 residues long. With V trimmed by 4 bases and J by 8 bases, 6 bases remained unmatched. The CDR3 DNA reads TGCGCCAGCAGCGCGGGACAGGGAGGAGGCTACACCTTC. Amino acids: CASSAGQGGGYTF.

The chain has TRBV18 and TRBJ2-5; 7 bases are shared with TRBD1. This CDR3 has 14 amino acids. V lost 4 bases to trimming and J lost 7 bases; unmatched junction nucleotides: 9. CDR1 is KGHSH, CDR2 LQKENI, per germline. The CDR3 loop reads CASSHRGVEGTQYF. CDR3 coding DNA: TGTGCCAGCTCACACAGGGGCGTCGAAGGGACCCAGTACTTC.

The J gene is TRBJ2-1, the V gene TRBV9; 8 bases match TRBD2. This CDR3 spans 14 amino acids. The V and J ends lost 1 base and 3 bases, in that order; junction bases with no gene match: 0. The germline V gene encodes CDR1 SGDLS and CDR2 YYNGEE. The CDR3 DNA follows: TGTGCCAGCAGCGTAAGCGGGAGCTACAATGAGCAGTTCTTC. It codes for CASSVSGSYNEQFF. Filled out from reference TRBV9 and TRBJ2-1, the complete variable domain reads DSGVTQTPKHLITATGQRVTLRCSPRSGDLSVYWYQQSLDQGLQFLIQYYNGEERAKGNILERFSAQQFPDLHSELNLSSLELGDSALYFCASSVSGSYNEQFFGPGTRLTVL.

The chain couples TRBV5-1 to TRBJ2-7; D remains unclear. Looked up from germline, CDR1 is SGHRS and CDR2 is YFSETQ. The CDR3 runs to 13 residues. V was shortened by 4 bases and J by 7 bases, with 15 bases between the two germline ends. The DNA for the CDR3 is TGCGCCAGCAGCCCACTGGGGTTTGAGGAGCAGTACTTC. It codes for CASSPLGFEEQYF. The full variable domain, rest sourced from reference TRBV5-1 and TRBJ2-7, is KAGVTQTPRYLIKTRGQQVTLSCSPISGHRSVSWYQQTPGQGLQFLFEYFSETQRNKGNFPGRFSGRQFSNSRSEMNVSTLELGDSALYLCASSPLGFEEQYFGPGTRLTVT.

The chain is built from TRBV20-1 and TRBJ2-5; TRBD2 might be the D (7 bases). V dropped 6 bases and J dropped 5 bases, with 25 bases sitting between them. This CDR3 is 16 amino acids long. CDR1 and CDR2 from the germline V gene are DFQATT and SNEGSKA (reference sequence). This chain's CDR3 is CSAVVRRGGWEETQYF. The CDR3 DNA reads TGCAGTGCCGTAGTGCGGAGGGGGGGGTGGGAGGAGACCCAGTACTTC.

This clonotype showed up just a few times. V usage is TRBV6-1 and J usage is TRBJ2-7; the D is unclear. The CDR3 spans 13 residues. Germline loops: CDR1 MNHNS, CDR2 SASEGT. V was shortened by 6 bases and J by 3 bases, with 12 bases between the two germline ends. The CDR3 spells CASRTGRNYEQYF. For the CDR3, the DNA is TGTGCCAGCAGAACTGGACGGAACTACGAGCAGTACTTC.

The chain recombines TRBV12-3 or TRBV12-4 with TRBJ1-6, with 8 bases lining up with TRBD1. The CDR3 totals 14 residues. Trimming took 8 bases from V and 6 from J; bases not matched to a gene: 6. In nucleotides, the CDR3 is TGTGCCAGCCGGAACAGGGGGGTTAATTCACCCCTCCACTTT. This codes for CASRNRGVNSPLHF.

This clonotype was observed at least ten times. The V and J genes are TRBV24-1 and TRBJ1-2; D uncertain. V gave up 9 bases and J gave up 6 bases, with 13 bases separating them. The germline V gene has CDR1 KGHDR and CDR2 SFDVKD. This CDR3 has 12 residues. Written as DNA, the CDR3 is TGTGCCACCCATTCTCCGACGGATGGCTACACCTTC. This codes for CATHSPTDGYTF.

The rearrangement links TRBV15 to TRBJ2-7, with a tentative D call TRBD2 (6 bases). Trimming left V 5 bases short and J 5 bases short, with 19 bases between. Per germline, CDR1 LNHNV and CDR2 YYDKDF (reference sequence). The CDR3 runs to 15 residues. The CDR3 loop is CATSDRDLGWNEQYF. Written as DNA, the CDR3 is TGTGCCACCAGCGACCGGGACTTAGGGTGGAACGAGCAGTACTTC. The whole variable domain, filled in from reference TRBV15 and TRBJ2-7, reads DAMVIQNPRYQVTQFGKPVTLSCSQTLNHNVMYWYQQKSSQAPKLLFHYYDKDFNNEADTPDNFQSRRPNTSFCFLDIRSPGLGDTAMYLCATSDRDLGWNEQYFGPGTRLTVT.

Here the CDR3 DNA reads TGTGCCAGCAGTTCACAGGAGAGCTCCTACAATGAGCAGTTCTTC. It encodes CASSSQESSYNEQFF. The rearrangement uses TRBV7-6 and TRBJ2-1, with D tentatively TRBD1 (5 bases). CDR1 and CDR2 (germline): SGHVS, FNYEAQ. V gave up 6 bases and J gave up 0 bases, with 12 bases separating them. The CDR3 has 15 amino acids.

The CDR3 reads CASTGIGTDNTGELFF. DNA of the CDR3: TGTGCCAGCACCGGAATTGGGACAGATAACACCGGGGAGCTGTTTTTT. This chain links TRBV6-1 with TRBJ2-2, with 7 bases that match TRBD1. The germline gives CDR1 MNHNS, CDR2 SASEGT. The CDR3 extends over 16 amino acids. The ends lost 7 bases at V and 2 bases at J; junction bases unmatched: 10.

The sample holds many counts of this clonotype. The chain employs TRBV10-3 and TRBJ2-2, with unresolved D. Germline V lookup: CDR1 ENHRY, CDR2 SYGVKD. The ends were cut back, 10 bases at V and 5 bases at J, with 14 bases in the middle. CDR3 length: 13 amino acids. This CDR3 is CATSEIGTGELFF. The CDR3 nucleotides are TGTGCCACTAGTGAAATCGGAACCGGGGAGCTGTTTTTT.

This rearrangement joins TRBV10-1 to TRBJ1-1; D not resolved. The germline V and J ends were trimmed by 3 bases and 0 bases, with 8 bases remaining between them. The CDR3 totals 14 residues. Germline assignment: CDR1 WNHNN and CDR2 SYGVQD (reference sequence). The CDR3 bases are TGCGCCAGCAGTGACACCGGCTTGAACACTGAAGCTTTCTTT. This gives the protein CASSDTGLNTEAFF.

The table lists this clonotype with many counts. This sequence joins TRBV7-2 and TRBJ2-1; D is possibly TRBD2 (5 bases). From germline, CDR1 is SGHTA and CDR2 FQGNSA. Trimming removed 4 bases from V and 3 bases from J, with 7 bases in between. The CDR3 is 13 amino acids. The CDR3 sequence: CASSSDFYNEQFF. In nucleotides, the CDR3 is TGTGCCAGCAGCTCGGACTTCTACAATGAGCAGTTCTTC.

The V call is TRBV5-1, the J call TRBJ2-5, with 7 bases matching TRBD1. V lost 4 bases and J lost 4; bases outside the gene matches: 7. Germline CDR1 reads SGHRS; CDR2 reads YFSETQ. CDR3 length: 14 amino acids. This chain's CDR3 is CASSLGNRGETQYF. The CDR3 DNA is TGCGCCAGCAGCCTGGGGAACAGGGGAGAGACCCAGTACTTC.

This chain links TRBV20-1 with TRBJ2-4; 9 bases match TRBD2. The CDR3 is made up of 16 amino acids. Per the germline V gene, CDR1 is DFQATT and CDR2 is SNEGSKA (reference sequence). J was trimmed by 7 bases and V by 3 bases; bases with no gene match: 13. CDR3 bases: TGCAGTGCTAGGACCGCGGGGGGGCGACGGTTTAACATTCAGTACTTC. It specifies CSARTAGGRRFNIQYF.

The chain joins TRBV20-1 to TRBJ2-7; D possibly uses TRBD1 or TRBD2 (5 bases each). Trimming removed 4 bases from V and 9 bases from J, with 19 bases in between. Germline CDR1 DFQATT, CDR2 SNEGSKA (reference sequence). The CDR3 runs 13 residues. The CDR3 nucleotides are TGCAGTGCTAAATGGGGGATATCGGCGGTGCAGTACTTC. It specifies CSAKWGISAVQYF.

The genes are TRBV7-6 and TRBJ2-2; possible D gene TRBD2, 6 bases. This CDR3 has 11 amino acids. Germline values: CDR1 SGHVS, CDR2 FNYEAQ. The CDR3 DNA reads TGTGCAACCGGGAGCGTCGGGGAGCTGTTTTTT. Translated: CATGSVGELFF.

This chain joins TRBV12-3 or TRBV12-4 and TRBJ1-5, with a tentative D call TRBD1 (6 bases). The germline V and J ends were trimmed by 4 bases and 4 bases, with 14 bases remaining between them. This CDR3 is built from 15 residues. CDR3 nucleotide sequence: TGTGCCAGCAGTTCGAACAGGGCAGGGAATCAGCCCCAGCATTTT. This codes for CASSSNRAGNQPQHF.

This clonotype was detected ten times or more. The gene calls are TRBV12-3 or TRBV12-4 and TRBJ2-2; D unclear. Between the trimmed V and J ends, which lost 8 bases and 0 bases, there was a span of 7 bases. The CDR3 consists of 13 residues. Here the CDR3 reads CASSKTNTGELFF. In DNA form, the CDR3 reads TGTGCCAGCTCGAAGACGAACACCGGGGAGCTGTTTTTT.

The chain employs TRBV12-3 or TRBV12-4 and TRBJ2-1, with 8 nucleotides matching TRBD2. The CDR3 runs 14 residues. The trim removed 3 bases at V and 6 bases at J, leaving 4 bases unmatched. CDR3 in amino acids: CASSLELAVNEQFF. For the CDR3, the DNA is TGTGCCAGCAGTTTGGAACTAGCGGTCAATGAGCAGTTCTTC.

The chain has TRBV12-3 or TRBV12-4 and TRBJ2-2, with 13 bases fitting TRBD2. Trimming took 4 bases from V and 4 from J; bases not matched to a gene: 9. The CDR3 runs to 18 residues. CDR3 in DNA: TGTGCCAGCAGTTCAAGACTAGCGGGAGGCCGCGGCACCGGGGAGCTGTTTTTT. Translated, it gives CASSSRLAGGRGTGELFF.

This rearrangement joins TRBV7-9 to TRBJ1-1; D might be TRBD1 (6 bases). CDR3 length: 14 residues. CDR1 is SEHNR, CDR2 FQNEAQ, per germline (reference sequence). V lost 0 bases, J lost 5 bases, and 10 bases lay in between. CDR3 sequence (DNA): TGTGCCAGCAGCTTAGCATTCCAGGGGACTGAAGCTTTCTTT. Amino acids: CASSLAFQGTEAFF.

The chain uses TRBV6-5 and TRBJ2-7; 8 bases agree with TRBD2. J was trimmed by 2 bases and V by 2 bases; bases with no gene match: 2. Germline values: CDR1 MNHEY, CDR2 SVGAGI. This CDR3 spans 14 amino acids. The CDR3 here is CASSYNGGAYEQYF. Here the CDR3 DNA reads TGTGCCAGCAGTTACAACGGGGGGGCCTACGAGCAGTACTTC.

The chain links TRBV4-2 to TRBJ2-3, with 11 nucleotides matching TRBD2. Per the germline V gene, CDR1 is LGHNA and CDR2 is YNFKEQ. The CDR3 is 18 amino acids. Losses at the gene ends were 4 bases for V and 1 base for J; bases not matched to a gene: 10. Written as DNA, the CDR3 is TGTGCCAGCAGCCTGGGGGTAGCGGGAGGGCCGGGCACAGATACGCAGTATTTT. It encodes CASSLGVAGGPGTDTQYF.